The next 27 T cell receptor beta chains were all read from a single sample in a study of shared clonotypes between healthy human individuals (TCRdb year 2020). The library was prepared using the immunoSEQ multiplex PCR assay. The clones in this table, taken by TCRdb from immuneACCESS, are in-frame only. Not every clone is retained; where verified, under half of the shortfall comes from an unresolved V gene, and the cause of the rest is unknown. In all, the sample holds 2.3 million or so clones, and 85% to 95% of those were seen once. The top ten hold 0.39% of the sample. The sample consisted of naive CD4+ T cells from PBMCs. What the cell subset or site label conveys for this sample: CD45RA+ positively selected. The receptor source for this set is a man between 18 and 29 years old in good health. Some clones in this sample may be carry-over from other donors' samples.

This rearrangement joins TRBV6-5 to TRBJ2-2, with TRBD1 as a possible D gene (6 bases). V was trimmed by 0 bases and J by 3 bases, leaving 8 bases between them. Per the germline V gene, CDR1 is MNHEY and CDR2 is SVGAGI. The CDR3 is 15 residues long. CDR3 in amino acids: CASSYSPGDTGELFF. The DNA of the CDR3 is TGTGCCAGCAGTTACTCGCCAGGGGACACCGGGGAGCTGTTTTTT.

The gene calls are TRBV19 and TRBJ1-1; the D gene is possibly TRBD1 (5 bases). CDR1 is LNHDA, CDR2 SQIVND, per germline (reference sequence). With 5 bases removed from V and 11 bases from J, the gap between germline ends came to 21 bases. The CDR3 length is 14 residues. The CDR3 loop is CASSQELGGVRAFF. The CDR3 DNA sequence: TGTGCCAGTAGTCAGGAACTCGGGGGAGTACGGGCTTTCTTT.

The chain joins TRBV6-1 to TRBJ1-5; 9 bases map to TRBD1. The CDR3 totals 16 residues. V dropped 4 bases and J dropped 3; count of bases not matched to a gene: 7. The germline CDR1 and CDR2 sequences are MNHNS and SASEGT. CDR3 residues: CASSGKTGGNNQPQHF. Here the CDR3 DNA reads TGTGCCAGCAGTGGAAAAACAGGGGGCAACAATCAGCCCCAGCATTTT.

This rearrangement joins TRBV9 to TRBJ2-7, with 12 bases aligning to TRBD2. CDR1 is SGDLS and CDR2 is YYNGEE in the germline V gene. CDR3 length: 17 residues. J gave up 6 bases and V 2 bases, and 12 bases lay outside the gene matches. As DNA, the CDR3 is TGTGCCAGCAGCGTGTCCCGACTAGCGGGAGTGCCGTCCGAGCAGTACTTC. Its translation: CASSVSRLAGVPSEQYF.

The gene calls are TRBV7-3 and TRBJ2-1, with D unresolved. CDR1 is SGHTA and CDR2 is FQGTGA in the germline V gene. V was shortened by 0 bases and J by 6 bases, with 15 bases between the two germline ends. The CDR3 covers 16 residues. DNA for the CDR3: TGTGCCAGCAGCTTAACGCGAGAAGTCCCCGGCAATGAGCAGTTCTTC. It translates to CASSLTREVPGNEQFF.

The genes are TRBV28 and TRBJ1-5; maybe TRBD1 (5 bases). CDR3 size: 12 residues. The germline V and J ends were trimmed by 4 bases and 8 bases, with 9 bases remaining between them. CDR1 is MDHEN, CDR2 SYDVKM, per germline. The DNA of the CDR3 is TGTGCCAGCAGTTCCCTGGGGGAGCCCCAGCATTTT. Translation: CASSSLGEPQHF.

CDR3 DNA sequence: TGTGCCAGCACTTTGAGGGGAAACACTGAAGCTTTCTTT. Its translation is CASTLRGNTEAFF. The chain recombines TRBV6-1 with TRBJ1-1; TRBD1 might be the D (5 bases). Germline CDR1 and CDR2: MNHNS and SASEGT. V was shortened by 7 bases and J by 2 bases, with 11 bases between the two germline ends. The CDR3 consists of 13 residues.

CDR3 sequence (DNA): TGTGCCAGCAGTAAGCGGACGAACACCGGGGAGCTGTTTTTT. This translates into CASSKRTNTGELFF. The chain combines TRBV6-5 with TRBJ2-2; possibly TRBD2 for D (5 bases). Germline CDR1 and CDR2: MNHEY and SVGAGI. V lost 5 bases and J lost 0, with 7 bases in between. The CDR3 has 14 residues.

The J gene is TRBJ2-5, the V gene TRBV2; D gene uncertain. The J call is in doubt because the DNA end fits TRBJ2-7 better. The CDR3 extends over 11 amino acids. CDR1 SNHLY and CDR2 FYNNEI come from the germline V gene. This CDR3 is CASSGSYEQYF. As DNA, the CDR3 is TGTGCCAGCAGTGGATCCTACGAGCAGTACTTC.

The chain has TRBV13 and TRBJ2-5; TRBD2 might be the D (6 bases). The V and J ends lost 5 bases and 2 bases respectively, with 15 bases between them. Looked up from germline, CDR1 is PRHDT and CDR2 is FYEKMQ (reference sequence). The CDR3 contains 15 residues. The CDR3 DNA sequence: TGTGCCAGCAGCCCAGCGGGCAAAGGGCAAGAGACCCAGTACTTC. This codes for CASSPAGKGQETQYF.

The sample holds a few counts of this clone. The V gene is TRBV7-2, the J gene TRBJ1-1, with 7 bases fitting TRBD1. This CDR3 spans 14 amino acids. Germline lookup yields CDR1 SGHTA and CDR2 FQGNSA. The V and J ends lost 5 bases and 4 bases, in that order; junction bases with no gene match: 7. This CDR3 is CASSKQGVGTEAFF. In DNA form, the CDR3 reads TGTGCCAGCAGCAAGCAGGGGGTCGGCACTGAAGCTTTCTTT. The whole variable domain, filled in from reference TRBV7-2 and TRBJ1-1, reads GAGVSQSPSNKVTEKGKDVELRCDPISGHTALYWYRQSLGQGLEFLIYFQGNSAPDKSGLPSDRFSAERTGGSVSTLTIQRTQQEDSAVYLCASSKQGVGTEAFFGQGTRLTVV.

The count of this clone is one. The chain recombines TRBV6-6 with TRBJ2-1; the D gene is possibly TRBD2 (6 bases). The CDR3 loop spans 14 amino acids. With 6 bases removed from V and 8 bases from J, the gap between germline ends came to 17 bases. In germline, CDR1 is MNHNY, CDR2 SVGAGI (reference sequence). CDR3 sequence: CASSRGLVGDEQFF. The CDR3 DNA reads TGTGCCAGCAGCCGGGGACTCGTGGGGGATGAGCAGTTCTTC.

This chain joins TRBV27 and TRBJ2-7; D is possibly TRBD1 (6 bases). V dropped 6 bases and J dropped 3 bases, with 15 bases sitting between them. The germline CDR1 and CDR2 sequences are MNHEY and SMNVEV (reference sequence). CDR3 size: 14 residues. DNA for the CDR3: TGTGCCAGCAGGTCCTTGGCCAGGGGCTACGAGCAGTACTTC. Protein product: CASRSLARGYEQYF.

The rearrangement joins TRBV7-6 to TRBJ2-7, with 11 positions matching TRBD2. The CDR3 consists of 16 residues. J was trimmed by 2 bases and V by 1 base; bases with no gene match: 4. Germline V lookup: CDR1 SGHVS, CDR2 FNYEAQ. CDR3 protein: CASSLGTSGSTYEQYF. The CDR3 DNA sequence: TGTGCCAGCAGCTTAGGTACTAGCGGGAGTACCTACGAGCAGTACTTC. The variable domain in full, completed from reference TRBV7-6 and TRBJ2-7, reads GAGVSQSPRYKVTKRGQDVALRCDPISGHVSLYWYRQALGQGPEFLTYFNYEAQQDKSGLPNDRFSAERPEGSISTLTIQRTEQRDSAMYRCASSLGTSGSTYEQYFGPGTRLTVT.

The CDR3 DNA sequence: TGTGCCTGGAGTGTTCCCAGAATCCAAGAGACCCAGTACTTC. It translates to CAWSVPRIQETQYF. The J gene is TRBJ2-5, the V gene TRBV30; D uncertain. V was trimmed by 0 bases and J by 1 base, leaving 9 bases between them. This CDR3 spans 14 amino acids. Germline assignment: CDR1 GTSNPN and CDR2 SVGIG (reference sequence).

The CDR3 protein is CASSLVPSGSVYEQYF. The CDR3 region has the DNA TGCGCCAGCAGCTTGGTCCCTAGCGGGAGTGTCTACGAGCAGTACTTC. This chain uses TRBV5-1 with TRBJ2-7, with 10 bases identical to TRBD2. V dropped 0 bases and J dropped 3; count of bases not matched to a gene: 6. The germline gives CDR1 SGHRS, CDR2 YFSETQ. The CDR3 runs to 16 residues.

J is TRBJ2-7 and V is TRBV27, with D possibly matching TRBD2 (6 bases). V was clipped by 3 bases and J by 2 bases, with 11 bases between them. This CDR3 contains 14 residues. Germline V gene lookup returns CDR1 MNHEY and CDR2 SMNVEV (reference sequence). CDR3 region: CASSFAGKTYEQYF. CDR3 nucleotides: TGTGCCAGCAGTTTCGCGGGGAAAACCTACGAGCAGTACTTC.

The chain employs TRBV7-9 and TRBJ2-7; D unresolved. CDR3 size: 14 residues. Germline V gives CDR1 SEHNR, CDR2 FQNEAQ (reference sequence). The V end was cut by 5 bases, the J end by 0 bases, with 11 bases between. In nucleotides, the CDR3 is TGTGCCAGCAGCCCTCTGGCCCGCTCCTACGAGCAGTACTTC. It yields the protein CASSPLARSYEQYF.

The chain uses TRBV27 and TRBJ2-2, with TRBD2 as a possible D gene (6 bases). The CDR3 totals 14 residues. The V and J ends lost 8 bases and 6 bases respectively, with 16 bases between them. Germline assignment: CDR1 MNHEY and CDR2 SMNVEV (reference sequence). CDR3 residues: CASFNPDYPGELFF. The CDR3 DNA sequence: TGTGCCAGCTTCAACCCGGACTATCCCGGGGAGCTGTTTTTT.

Regarding this clone: Other nucleotide sequences from this sample produce the same CDR3. The CDR3 DNA reads TGTGCCAGCAGCCTAGGACGGGGTTCCTACGAGCAGTACTTC. Encoded protein: CASSLGRGSYEQYF. V usage is TRBV7-2 and J usage is TRBJ2-7; TRBD2 might be the D (5 bases). CDR3 length: 14 amino acids. Germline values: CDR1 SGHTA, CDR2 FQGNSA. V was cut by 5 bases and J by 1 base, with 12 bases left in between.

The CDR3 coding sequence is TGTGCCAGCAGCCCCGGAAGGTGGGACACAGATACGCAGTATTTT. This sequence encodes CASSPGRWDTDTQYF. The chain couples TRBV7-3 to TRBJ2-3; no definite D call. Deletions cut 5 bases from V and 2 bases from J, with 14 bases between. CDR3 length: 15 amino acids. The germline CDR1 and CDR2 sequences are SGHTA and FQGTGA.

The rearrangement joins TRBV7-8 to TRBJ2-1, with D perhaps matching TRBD1 or TRBD2 (5 bases each). The CDR3 consists of 11 residues. Trimming cost V 5 bases and J 12 bases, with 11 bases left between them. Per the germline V gene, CDR1 is SGHVS and CDR2 is FQNEAQ. The CDR3 region is CASSGDVGQFF. The CDR3 region has the DNA TGTGCCAGCAGCGGGGACGTCGGGCAGTTCTTC.

This chain connects TRBV7-1 to TRBJ2-3, with D possibly TRBD1 on 5 matching bases. TRBV7-1 is an ORF, with its function uncertain. Trimming cost V 5 bases and J 2 bases, with 14 bases left between them. The CDR3 length is 15 residues. As DNA, the CDR3 is TGTGCCAGCAGCACAAGCAGGGAAATCACAGATACGCAGTATTTT. The encoded protein is CASSTSREITDTQYF.

This rearrangement joins TRBV18 to TRBJ1-1; possibly TRBD1 for D (5 bases). CDR3 size: 16 residues. V was clipped by 2 bases and J by 3 bases, with 16 bases between them. Germline assignment: CDR1 KGHSH and CDR2 LQKENI. The CDR3 DNA is TGTGCCAGCTCACCAGGGCCAGGGAGGGTGGACACTGAAGCTTTCTTT. Translation: CASSPGPGRVDTEAFF.

Notes on this clone: Other DNA sequences from this sample encode an identical CDR3 as well. The rearrangement joins TRBV28 to TRBJ1-5; D is undetermined. CDR1 and CDR2 from the germline V gene are MDHEN and SYDVKM. The CDR3 runs to 12 residues. V was shortened by 2 bases and J by 6 bases, with 5 bases between the two germline ends. CDR3 sequence reads: CASSLQVQPQHF. As DNA, the CDR3 is TGTGCCAGCAGTTTACAGGTTCAGCCCCAGCATTTT. The variable domain in full, completed from reference TRBV28 and TRBJ1-5, reads DVKVTQSSRYLVKRTGEKVFLECVQDMDHENMFWYRQDPGLGLRLIYFSYDVKMKEKGDIPEGYSVSREKKERFSLILESASTNQTSMYLCASSLQVQPQHFGDGTRLSIL.

On this clone: The sample holds other DNA sequences that translate to the same CDR3. CDR3 nucleotide sequence: TGTGCCAGCAGACAGGGAGGGGAAAAACTGTTTTTT. Its translation is CASRQGGEKLFF. The chain recombines TRBV28 with TRBJ1-4, with a possible D match to TRBD1 (6 bases). The CDR3 has 12 amino acids. CDR1 is MDHEN and CDR2 is SYDVKM in the germline V gene. V lost 6 bases and J 8 bases, leaving 10 bases between the germline ends.

The V gene is TRBV18, the J gene TRBJ1-6, with no clear D. The CDR3 spans 14 residues. Trimming pared 1 base from V and 6 bases from J, leaving 7 bases between. The germline V gene has CDR1 KGHSH and CDR2 LQKENI. The CDR3 coding sequence is TGTGCCAGCTCACCACAGGGTAGTAATTCACCCCTCCACTTT. As protein: CASSPQGSNSPLHF.